This is a list of T cell receptor beta chains from one sample in a study of memory CD4+ T cells and cytomegalovirus serostatus. This table comes from immunoSEQ multiplex PCR, and its TCRdb copy is limited to in-frame clones, with some not included. Of 40,000 to 55,000 clones listed, just over 75% are singletons. The sample consisted of memory CD4+ T cells from blood. Receptors originate from an adult in good health and CMV-seronegative. The CDR3 runs from the conserved cysteine through the conserved F or W. The D gene is left open where the match is weak. Clone size appears in some rows only: once, few, many, or a class for an expanded clone.

j_gene: TRBJ2-3; d_gene: NA; v_gene: TRBV5-5; len: 13; abundance: NA; CDR3nt: TGTGCCAGCAGCGTGGGTCGCACAGATACGCAGTATTTT; CDR3aa: CASSVGRTDTQYF
j_gene: TRBJ1-2; d_gene: NA; v_gene: TRBV5-5; len: 13; abundance: NA; CDR3nt: TGTGCCAGCAGCTTGGGACCCCGGGATGGCTACACCTTC; CDR3aa: CASSLGPRDGYTF
j_gene: TRBJ2-1; d_gene: NA; v_gene: TRBV12-5; len: 15; abundance: NA; CDR3nt: TGTGCTAGTGGTTCTCAATGGGCGGGGGCTTGGGAGCAGTTCTTC; CDR3aa: CASGSQWAGAWEQFF
j_gene: TRBJ1-6; d_gene: NA; v_gene: TRBV30; len: 17; abundance: NA; CDR3nt: TGTGCCTGGAGTCGAATGGCTTTGGACCTCAGAGCGTCACCCCTCCACTTT; CDR3aa: CAWSRMALDLRASPLHF
j_gene: TRBJ2-3; d_gene: NA; v_gene: TRBV28; len: 17; abundance: NA; CDR3nt: TGTGCCAGCAGCTATTCGCGCGGGATCGAATCCAGAGATACGCAGTATTTT; CDR3aa: CASSYSRGIESRDTQYF
j_gene: TRBJ1-5; d_gene: NA; v_gene: TRBV4-2; len: 13; abundance: NA; CDR3nt: TGTGCCAGCAGCCATGAAGGGAATCAGCCCCAGCATTTT; CDR3aa: CASSHEGNQPQHF
j_gene: TRBJ2-1; d_gene: TRBD1; v_gene: TRBV28; len: 18; abundance: few; CDR3nt: TGTGCCAGCAGTATTCCTTCCGGGACAGTAATTCGAAGCAATGAGCAGTTCTTC; CDR3aa: CASSIPSGTVIRSNEQFF
j_gene: TRBJ2-4; d_gene: TRBD1; v_gene: TRBV11-2; len: 19; abundance: once; CDR3nt: TGTGCCAGCAGCCTCCGGGACAGGATACAAAACCTAGCCAAAAACATTCAGTACTTC; CDR3aa: CASSLRDRIQNLAKNIQYF
j_gene: TRBJ2-2; d_gene: NA; v_gene: TRBV12-1; len: 13; abundance: NA; CDR3nt: TGTGCCAGCAGCGCGTTAGGTCCCGGGGAGCTGTTTTTT; CDR3aa: CASSALGPGELFF
j_gene: TRBJ2-3; d_gene: NA; v_gene: TRBV30; len: 13; abundance: NA; CDR3nt: TGTGCCTCCTCCTGGGGCAGCACAGATACGCAGTATTTT; CDR3aa: CASSWGSTDTQYF
j_gene: TRBJ1-1; d_gene: NA; v_gene: TRBV7-2; len: 14; abundance: NA; CDR3nt: TGTGCCAGCAGCTTATCCCACGCTTGGGTTGAAGCTTTCTTT; CDR3aa: CASSLSHAWVEAFF
j_gene: TRBJ1-2; d_gene: TRBD1; v_gene: TRBV11-3; len: 14; abundance: NA; CDR3nt: TGTGCCAGCAGCTCATACCGGGACAGCTATGGCTACACCTTC; CDR3aa: CASSSYRDSYGYTF
j_gene: TRBJ2-1; d_gene: NA; v_gene: TRBV10-3; len: 15; abundance: NA; CDR3nt: TGTGCCATCAGTGGTGGGACGGCTTTTAGTAATGAGCAGTTCTTC; CDR3aa: CAISGGTAFSNEQFF
j_gene: TRBJ1-1; d_gene: TRBD1; v_gene: TRBV6-6; len: 11; abundance: medium-sized; CDR3nt: TGTGCCAGCAACTTCGACAGGGACCCTTTCTTT; CDR3aa: CASNFDRDPFF
j_gene: TRBJ2-1; d_gene: TRBD2; v_gene: TRBV5-4; len: 18; abundance: NA; CDR3nt: TGTGCCAGCAGCCGCACCAAGAGCGGGGGGCCCCTCTACAATGAGCAGTTCTTC; CDR3aa: CASSRTKSGGPLYNEQFF
j_gene: TRBJ1-1; d_gene: NA; v_gene: TRBV6-1; len: 13; abundance: NA; CDR3nt: TGTGCCAGCACAGCGGGCAGGAACACTGAAGCTTTCTTT; CDR3aa: CASTAGRNTEAFF
j_gene: TRBJ1-2; d_gene: TRBD1; v_gene: TRBV6-1; len: 15; abundance: few; CDR3nt: TGTGCCAGCAGTGAAATACCTGGACAGGGAGGTGGCTACACCTTC; CDR3aa: CASSEIPGQGGGYTF
j_gene: TRBJ2-7; d_gene: TRBD2; v_gene: TRBV18; len: 18; abundance: NA; CDR3nt: TGTGCCAGCTCACCGATTAATATCATAGCGGGGGGGACCTACGAGCAGTACTTC; CDR3aa: CASSPINIIAGGTYEQYF
j_gene: TRBJ2-4; d_gene: NA; v_gene: TRBV28; len: 16; abundance: NA; CDR3nt: TGTGCCAGCAGCGACGGTATGGGTTTAGCCAAAAACATTCAGTACTTC; CDR3aa: CASSDGMGLAKNIQYF
j_gene: TRBJ1-6; d_gene: TRBD1; v_gene: TRBV9; len: 17; abundance: NA; CDR3nt: TGTGCCAGCAGCGCTGGGGGACAGTTCATTTCCAATTCACCCCTCCACTTT; CDR3aa: CASSAGGQFISNSPLHF
j_gene: TRBJ2-1; d_gene: NA; v_gene: TRBV11-3; len: 16; abundance: NA; CDR3nt: TGTGCCAGCAGCTTATTTTTTGGGTCAGCTCTCAATGAGCAGTTCTTC; CDR3aa: CASSLFFGSALNEQFF
j_gene: TRBJ1-2; d_gene: NA; v_gene: TRBV19; len: 15; abundance: NA; CDR3nt: TGTGCCAGTACCGAGTCCCAGACTTCGAGAGCTGGCTACACCTTC; CDR3aa: CASTESQTSRAGYTF
j_gene: TRBJ2-7; d_gene: NA; v_gene: TRBV5-6; len: 13; abundance: few; CDR3nt: TGTGCCAGCAGCTTCCCGGACAGCTACGAGCAGTACTTC; CDR3aa: CASSFPDSYEQYF
j_gene: TRBJ1-1; d_gene: TRBD1; v_gene: TRBV19; len: 15; abundance: NA; CDR3nt: TGTGCCAGTAACCTTCCAGGGGGCGCGGATACTGAAGCTTTCTTT; CDR3aa: CASNLPGGADTEAFF
j_gene: TRBJ2-5; d_gene: TRBD1; v_gene: TRBV7-7; len: 15; abundance: NA; CDR3nt: TGTGCCAGCAGCTCGTGGACAGGTCCACGAGAGACCCAGTACTTC; CDR3aa: CASSSWTGPRETQYF
j_gene: TRBJ1-1; d_gene: TRBD1; v_gene: TRBV5-4; len: 12; abundance: NA; CDR3nt: TGTGCCAGCAGCCGGGACAGGGCGCAGGCTTTCTTT; CDR3aa: CASSRDRAQAFF
j_gene: TRBJ1-5; d_gene: TRBD1; v_gene: TRBV6-1; len: 14; abundance: NA; CDR3nt: TGTGCCAGCATTCGACAGGGTAACAATCAGCCCCAGCATTTT; CDR3aa: CASIRQGNNQPQHF
j_gene: TRBJ2-7; d_gene: TRBD1; v_gene: TRBV2; len: 13; abundance: NA; CDR3nt: TGTGCCAGCCGGGCGGACAGGGGCTACGAGCAGTACTTC; CDR3aa: CASRADRGYEQYF